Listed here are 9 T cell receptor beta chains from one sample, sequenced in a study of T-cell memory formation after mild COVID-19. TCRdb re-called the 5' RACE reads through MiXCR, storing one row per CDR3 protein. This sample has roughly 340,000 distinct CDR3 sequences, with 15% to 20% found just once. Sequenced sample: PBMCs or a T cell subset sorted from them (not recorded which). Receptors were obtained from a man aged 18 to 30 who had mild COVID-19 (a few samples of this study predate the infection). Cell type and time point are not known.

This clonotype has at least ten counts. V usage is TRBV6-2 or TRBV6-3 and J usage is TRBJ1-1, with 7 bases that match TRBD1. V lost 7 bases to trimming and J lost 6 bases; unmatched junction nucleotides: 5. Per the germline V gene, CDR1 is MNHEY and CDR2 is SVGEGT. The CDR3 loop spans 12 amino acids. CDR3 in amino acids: CASIDRVSEAFF. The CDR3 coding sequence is TGTGCCAGCATCGACAGGGTCTCTGAAGCTTTCTTT.

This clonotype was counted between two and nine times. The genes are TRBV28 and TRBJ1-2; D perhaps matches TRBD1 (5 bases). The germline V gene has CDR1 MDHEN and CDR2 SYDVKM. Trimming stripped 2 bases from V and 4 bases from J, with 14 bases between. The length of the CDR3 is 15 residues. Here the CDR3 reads CASSLTGAGSYGYTF. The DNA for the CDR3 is TGTGCCAGCAGTTTAACCGGGGCTGGTAGCTATGGCTACACCTTC.

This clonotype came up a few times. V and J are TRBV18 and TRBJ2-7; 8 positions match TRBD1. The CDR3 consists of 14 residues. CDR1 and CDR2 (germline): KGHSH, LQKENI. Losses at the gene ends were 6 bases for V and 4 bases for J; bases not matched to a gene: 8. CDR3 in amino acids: CASSGTGVTYEQYV. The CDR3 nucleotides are TGTGCCAGCTCCGGGACAGGAGTTACTTACGAGCAGTACGTC.

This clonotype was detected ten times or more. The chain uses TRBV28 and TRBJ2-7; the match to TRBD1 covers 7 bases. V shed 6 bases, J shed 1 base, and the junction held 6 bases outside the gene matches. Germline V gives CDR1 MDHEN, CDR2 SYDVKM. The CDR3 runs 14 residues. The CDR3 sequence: CASSRQGRSYEQYV. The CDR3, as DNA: TGTGCCAGCAGCCGACAGGGAAGGTCCTACGAGCAGTACGTC.

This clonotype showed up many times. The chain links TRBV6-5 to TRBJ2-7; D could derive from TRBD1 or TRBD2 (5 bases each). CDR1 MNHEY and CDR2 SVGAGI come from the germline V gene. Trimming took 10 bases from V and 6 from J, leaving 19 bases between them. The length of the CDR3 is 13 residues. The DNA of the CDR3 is TGTGCCACTAGCCGGGACGGATTGGGCGAGCAGTACGTC. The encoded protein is CATSRDGLGEQYV.

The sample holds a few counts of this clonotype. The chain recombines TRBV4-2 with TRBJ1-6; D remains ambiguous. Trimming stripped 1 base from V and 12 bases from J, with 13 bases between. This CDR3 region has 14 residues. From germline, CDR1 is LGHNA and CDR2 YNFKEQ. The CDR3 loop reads CASSQGTVLGPLHF. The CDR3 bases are TGTGCCAGCAGCCAAGGAACGGTACTTGGACCCCTCCACTTT.

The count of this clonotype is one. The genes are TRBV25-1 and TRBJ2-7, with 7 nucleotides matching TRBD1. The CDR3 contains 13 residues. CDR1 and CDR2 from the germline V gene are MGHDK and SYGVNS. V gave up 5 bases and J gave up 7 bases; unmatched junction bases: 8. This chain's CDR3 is CASSRDRAEEQYF. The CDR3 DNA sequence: TGTGCCAGCAGTCGTGACAGGGCTGAAGAGCAGTACTTC.

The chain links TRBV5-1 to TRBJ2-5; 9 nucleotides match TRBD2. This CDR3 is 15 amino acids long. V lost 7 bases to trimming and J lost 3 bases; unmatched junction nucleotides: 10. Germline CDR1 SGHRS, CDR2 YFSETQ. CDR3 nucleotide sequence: TGCGCCAGCCGCCTGGCGGGGGGGCTAGAAGAGACCCAGTACTTC. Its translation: CASRLAGGLEETQYF.

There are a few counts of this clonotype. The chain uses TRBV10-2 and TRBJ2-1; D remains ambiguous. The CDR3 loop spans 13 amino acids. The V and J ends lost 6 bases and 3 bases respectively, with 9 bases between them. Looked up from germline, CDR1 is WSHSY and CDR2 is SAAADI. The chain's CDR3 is CASRDVSYNEQFF. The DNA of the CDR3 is TGCGCCAGCAGGGACGTAAGCTACAATGAGCAGTTCTTC.